The 28 T cell receptor beta chains below come from one sample, sequenced in a study of T-cell reconstitution after alpha-beta-depleted transplantation in children. Unique molecular identifiers were used to barcode this TCRbeta library. TCRdb itself ran the PCR reads through MiXCR, one entry per CDR3 protein. The table includes about half a million distinct CDR3 sequences, approximately 12% detected once. This specimen was PBMCs from the stem cell graft donor, taken from the stem cell graft. These receptors were taken from a human donor who donated a stem cell graft to a child with combined immunodeficiency.

This clonotype was recorded many times. V and J are TRBV5-6 and TRBJ2-5; 10 bases agree with TRBD1. The CDR3 has 15 residues. J gave up 4 bases and V 1 base, and 4 bases lay outside the gene matches. Germline CDR1 reads SGHDT; CDR2 reads YYEEEE. CDR3: CASSLLGQGLETQYF. The CDR3 nucleotides read TGTGCCAGCAGCTTGTTGGGACAGGGGCTAGAGACCCAGTACTTC.

This clonotype appeared many times. The chain is built from TRBV18 and TRBJ2-3; TRBD2 is a possible D gene (6 bases). The CDR3 contains 16 residues. The germline V gene encodes CDR1 KGHSH and CDR2 LQKENI. The V and J ends lost 3 bases and 1 base respectively, with 14 bases between them. The CDR3 loop reads CASSPGGGVGTDTQYF. CDR3 coding DNA: TGTGCCAGCTCACCCGGAGGAGGGGTCGGCACAGATACGCAGTATTTT.

This clonotype has only a few counts. The chain recombines TRBV5-5 with TRBJ2-3; D gene unclear. Germline V lookup: CDR1 SGHKS, CDR2 YYEKEE (reference sequence). Trimming took 2 bases from V and 2 from J, leaving 9 bases between them. The CDR3 sequence is 14 residues long. The CDR3 sequence is CASSFGAPTDTQYF. The CDR3 nucleotides read TGTGCCAGCAGCTTCGGAGCACCCACAGATACGCAGTATTTT.

The rearrangement joins TRBV11-2 to TRBJ1-1; D gene unclear. The CDR3 runs 12 residues. V lost 4 bases to trimming and J lost 5 bases, with 8 bases between them. Germline V gene data show CDR1 as SGHAT and CDR2 as FQNNGV. CDR3 protein: CASSSEWTEAFF. The CDR3 nucleotides are TGTGCCAGCAGCTCTGAATGGACTGAAGCTTTCTTT. Filled out from reference TRBV11-2 and TRBJ1-1, the complete variable domain reads EAGVAQSPRYKIIEKRQSVAFWCNPISGHATLYWYQQILGQGPKLLIQFQNNGVVDDSQLPKDRFSAERLKGVDSTLKIQPAKLEDSAVYLCASSSEWTEAFFGQGTRLTVV.

At least ten counts were recorded for this clonotype. As DNA, the CDR3 is TGTGCCAGCAGTTTATCTCCGGACCACGAGCAGTACTTC. Residues: CASSLSPDHEQYF. This chain uses TRBV27 with TRBJ2-7; D is uncertain. This CDR3 is 13 amino acids long. Trimming left V 0 bases short and J 5 bases short, with 8 bases between. Germline CDR1 MNHEY, CDR2 SMNVEV (reference sequence).

The chain employs TRBV5-4 and TRBJ2-7, with TRBD2 matching 9 bases. This CDR3 spans 13 amino acids. CDR1 is SGHNT and CDR2 is YYREEE in the germline V gene (reference sequence). This chain's CDR3 is CAAAWRGGYEQYF. As DNA, the CDR3 is TGTGCAGCAGCTTGGCGGGGGGGCTACGAGCAGTACTTC.

This rearrangement joins TRBV11-2 to TRBJ2-7; 7 nucleotides line up with TRBD1. The V segment lost 5 bases and the J segment 3 bases; nucleotides outside the gene matches: 4. CDR3 size: 13 residues. The germline V gene encodes CDR1 SGHAT and CDR2 FQNNGV. The CDR3 here is CASSTDRDYEQYF. CDR3 nucleotide sequence: TGTGCCAGCAGCACCGACAGGGACTACGAGCAGTACTTC.

Comments on this clonotype: The junction does not match germline at one end; this may be a read error. This sequence joins TRBV2 and TRBJ2-3, with 10 nucleotides matching TRBD2. From germline, CDR1 is SNHLY and CDR2 FYNNEI. CDR3 size: 16 residues. The CDR3 region is CASSEELAGWTDTQYF. CDR3 DNA sequence: TGTGCCAGCAGCGAAGAACTAGCGGGGTGGACAGATACGCAGTATTTT.

This clonotype appeared a few times. The chain carries TRBV5-1 and TRBJ2-2; 7 bases map to TRBD2. Germline V gene lookup returns CDR1 SGHRS and CDR2 YFSETQ. This CDR3 comprises 16 residues. The J segment lost 5 bases and the V segment lost 0 bases, leaving 7 bases of the junction unmatched. The CDR3 nucleotides are TGCGCCAGCAGCTTGGACACCCCAGCGGGAACCGGGGAGCTGTTTTTT. It specifies CASSLDTPAGTGELFF.

The chain uses TRBV9 and TRBJ2-5; the D call may be TRBD1 or TRBD2 (5 bases each). The V and J ends lost 2 bases and 5 bases respectively, with 13 bases between them. Germline V CDR1 and CDR2: SGDLS, YYNGEE. The CDR3 is made up of 14 amino acids. DNA for the CDR3: TGTGCCAGCAGCGTGCCGGGGCCGCGGGAGACCCAGTACTTC. Its protein is CASSVPGPRETQYF.

This clonotype has at least ten counts. The chain employs TRBV11-2 and TRBJ2-1; 12 bases align to TRBD2. The CDR3 contains 16 residues. Trimming cost V 3 bases and J 6 bases; bases outside gene matches: 6. Germline V gives CDR1 SGHAT, CDR2 FQNNGV. The CDR3 DNA reads as TGTGCCAGCAGCTTTAACAGACTAGCGGGAGTCAATGAGCAGTTCTTC. Amino acid sequence: CASSFNRLAGVNEQFF.

V gene TRBV7-7 combines with J gene TRBJ2-1, with 12 bases aligning to TRBD1. Germline CDR1 and CDR2: SSHAT and FNYEAQ (reference sequence). V trimming: 2 bases; J trimming: 7 bases; junction bases outside the gene matches: 6. This CDR3 comprises 16 residues. This CDR3 is CASSLTGTGGGNEQFF. The CDR3 nucleotides are TGTGCCAGCAGCTTAACCGGGACAGGGGGCGGGAATGAGCAGTTCTTC.

The CDR3 spells CASSVGGLGANVLTF. The CDR3 DNA sequence: TGTGCCAGCAGCGTAGGGGGGCTCGGGGCCAACGTCCTGACTTTC. The V and J genes are TRBV9 and TRBJ2-6; a possible D gene is TRBD1 (6 bases). This CDR3 is 15 amino acids long. V lost 0 bases and J 4 bases, leaving 8 bases between the germline ends. Germline lookup yields CDR1 SGDLS and CDR2 YYNGEE.

As regards this clonotype: With a much larger clone just one base away, this may be a read error. The CDR3 DNA is TGTGCCAGCAGTTTAGCAGTGACAGGGGGTTTCTACGAGCAGTACTTC. Amino acid sequence: CASSLAVTGGFYEQYF. The chain links TRBV6-5 to TRBJ2-7; 9 positions agree with TRBD1. J lost 3 bases, V lost 4 bases, and 10 bases had no gene match. Germline-derived CDR1 and CDR2 are MNHEY and SVGAGI. This CDR3 region has 16 residues.

The sample holds a few counts of this clonotype. An end of the junction does not agree with germline; a read error may underlie this. The CDR3 DNA reads as TGCGCCAGCAGCTTGGAAGGTAGCGGGATGGATGAGCGGTTCTTC. It translates to CASSLEGSGMDERFF. The chain uses TRBV5-1 and TRBJ2-1, with TRBD2 matching 8 bases. This CDR3 has 15 amino acids. Germline V gene data show CDR1 as SGHRS and CDR2 as YFSETQ.

This clonotype was seen only a few times. The CDR3 DNA reads as TGTGCCAGCAGCCCATCGGGACGAAACTATGGCTACACCTTC. Translation gives CASSPSGRNYGYTF. The V gene is TRBV12-3 or TRBV12-4, the J gene TRBJ1-2, with D perhaps TRBD1 (5 bases). This CDR3 comprises 14 residues. The V end lost 6 bases, the J end lost 2 bases, and 13 bases lay between the germline ends.

The sample holds many counts of this clonotype. The rearrangement links TRBV27 to TRBJ2-7; D may correspond to TRBD1 or TRBD2 (6 bases each). The CDR3 consists of 14 residues. Germline-derived CDR1 and CDR2 are MNHEY and SMNVEV (reference sequence). With 5 bases removed from V and 3 bases from J, the gap between germline ends came to 14 bases. The CDR3 here is CASSPLGGLYEQYF. CDR3 coding DNA: TGTGCCAGCAGTCCACTAGGGGGGCTCTACGAGCAGTACTTC.

The chain is built from TRBV7-9 and TRBJ2-3; D is undetermined. CDR1 and CDR2 (germline): SEHNR, FQNEAQ (reference sequence). There are 13 residues in the CDR3. Trimming cost V 2 bases and J 6 bases, with 9 bases left between them. CDR3 bases: TGTGCCAGCAGCTTACAGCAGGACGATACGCAGTATTTT. It encodes CASSLQQDDTQYF.

This clonotype was recorded a few times. J is TRBJ1-4 and V is TRBV7-9; D gene uncertain. V was clipped by 8 bases and J by 0 bases, with 10 bases between them. This CDR3 spans 14 amino acids. Germline lookup yields CDR1 SEHNR and CDR2 FQNEAQ (reference sequence). The CDR3 DNA follows: TGTGCCAGCTCGAGGGCTTCAACTAATGAAAAACTGTTTTTT. Its translation: CASSRASTNEKLFF.

This clonotype showed up just a few times. The chain recombines TRBV29-1 with TRBJ1-4; a weak D match, TRBD1 (5 bases). The CDR3 consists of 14 residues. V was shortened by 2 bases and J by 5 bases, with 12 bases between the two germline ends. From germline, CDR1 is SQVTM and CDR2 ANQGSEA. The CDR3 DNA reads TGCAGCGTTGAAATCGGGGCGCTCAATGAAAAACTGTTTTTT. Its protein product is CSVEIGALNEKLFF.

This chain connects TRBV5-5 to TRBJ2-7; TRBD1 is a possible D gene (6 bases). Trimming stripped 3 bases from V and 1 base from J, with 11 bases between. Germline V gene data show CDR1 as SGHKS and CDR2 as YYEKEE (reference sequence). The CDR3 extends over 14 amino acids. The CDR3 coding sequence is TGTGCCAGCAGCTCCCGACAGGCTTCCTACGAGCAGTACTTC. Protein sequence: CASSSRQASYEQYF. Drawing the rest from reference TRBV5-5 and TRBJ2-7, the complete variable domain is DAGVTQSPTHLIKTRGQQVTLRCSPISGHKSVSWYQQVLGQGPQFIFQYYEKEERGRGNFPDRFSARQFPNYSSELNVNALLLGDSALYLCASSSRQASYEQYFGPGTRLTVT.

The gene calls are TRBV6-5 and TRBJ2-7; TRBD1 or TRBD2 may be the D gene (5 bases each). Germline assignment: CDR1 MNHEY and CDR2 SVGAGI. V was shortened by 0 bases and J by 7 bases, with 13 bases between the two germline ends. This CDR3 is built from 14 residues. The CDR3, as DNA: TGTGCCAGCAGTTACTCGGAGGCAGGGTTGGAGCAGTACTTC. Amino acid sequence: CASSYSEAGLEQYF.

There are a few counts of this clonotype. The chain couples TRBV7-9 to TRBJ2-3; D is unresolved. The CDR3 runs 15 residues. Trimming stripped 5 bases from V and 4 bases from J, with 16 bases between. Per germline, CDR1 SEHNR and CDR2 FQNEAQ (reference sequence). CDR3 residues: CASSAAGVGADTQYF. The CDR3 DNA reads as TGTGCCAGCAGCGCGGCCGGAGTTGGGGCAGATACGCAGTATTTT.

Notes on this clonotype: A much larger clonotype is one base distant, so this may be a read error. V gene TRBV7-9 combines with J gene TRBJ1-1; 7 nucleotides match TRBD1. This CDR3 has 14 residues. Germline V gives CDR1 SEHNR, CDR2 FQNEAQ (reference sequence). The CDR3 DNA sequence: TGTTCCAGCAGCTTTGGACAGGTGGGCACTGAAGCTTTCTTT. This sequence encodes CSSSFGQVGTEAFF.

The V and J genes are TRBV28 and TRBJ1-3, with D perhaps matching TRBD1 (6 bases). Trimming shortened V by 6 bases and J by 3 bases, and 15 bases separated the two germline ends. The germline V gene has CDR1 MDHEN and CDR2 SYDVKM. The CDR3 sequence is 15 residues long. Written as DNA, the CDR3 is TGTGCCAGCAGCCTTTCGACAGGAGGTGGAAACACCATATATTTT. The encoded protein is CASSLSTGGGNTIYF.

The chain recombines TRBV3-1 with TRBJ2-6, with 8 nucleotides matching TRBD2. V lost 2 bases and J lost 3; bases outside the gene matches: 9. Germline-derived CDR1 and CDR2 are LGHDT and YNNKEL (reference sequence). This CDR3 is built from 18 residues. The chain's CDR3 is CASSQLGGLDGGANVLTF. In DNA, the CDR3 is TGTGCCAGCAGCCAATTGGGGGGACTAGACGGTGGGGCCAACGTCCTGACTTTC.

Ten or more counts support this clonotype. The chain employs TRBV5-1 and TRBJ2-5, with 8 bases lining up with TRBD1. V was pared by 3 bases and J by 4 bases, with 11 bases of the junction left unmatched. Germline loops: CDR1 SGHRS, CDR2 YFSETQ. The CDR3 spans 16 residues. The CDR3 region is CASSWVAQGAGETQYF. The CDR3 DNA reads as TGCGCCAGCAGCTGGGTTGCTCAGGGGGCGGGAGAGACCCAGTACTTC.

This clonotype was recorded a few times. The CDR3 DNA sequence: TGTGCCAGCAGTTCGGACAGTCCTAATGAAAAACTGTTTTTT. Its translation is CASSSDSPNEKLFF. V gene TRBV27 combines with J gene TRBJ1-4; weak D call: TRBD1 (6 bases). Germline values: CDR1 MNHEY, CDR2 SMNVEV (reference sequence). V was clipped by 4 bases and J by 3 bases, with 9 bases between them. This CDR3 is 14 amino acids long.